The 3 T cell receptor beta chains below were found in one sample sequenced in a study of blood T cell repertoires in COVID-19. The data were produced by immunoSEQ multiplex PCR, yet TCRdb's version contains in-frame clones alone and is incomplete. The table includes approximately 210,000 clones, less than 90% detected once. Sequenced input: peripheral blood. The receptors here all came from a human donor in a cohort sampled during active COVID-19.

The chain's CDR3 is CASSRSGTANTGELFF. CDR3 bases: TGTGCCAGCAGCCGATCCGGGACAGCGAACACCGGGGAGCTGTTTTTT. V gene TRBV7-9 combines with J gene TRBJ2-2, with 7 bases matching TRBD1. After removal of 5 bases from V and 0 bases from J, the junction contained 6 bases not matched to a gene. This CDR3 comprises 16 residues. The germline V gene has CDR1 SEHNR and CDR2 FQNEAQ (reference sequence).

V is TRBV15 and J is TRBJ1-5; D not resolved. Trimming pared 0 bases from V and 10 bases from J, leaving 16 bases between. Germline assignment: CDR1 LNHNV and CDR2 YYDKDF (reference sequence). The CDR3 is made up of 15 amino acids. In nucleotides, the CDR3 is TGTGCCACCAGCAGAGATACTCGGTTTGACTTACCCCAGCATTTT. It specifies CATSRDTRFDLPQHF.

The gene calls are TRBV19 and TRBJ1-3; 8 nucleotides line up with TRBD1. CDR1 is LNHDA and CDR2 is SQIVND in the germline V gene (reference sequence). V trimming: 3 bases; J trimming: 2 bases; junction bases outside the gene matches: 6. This CDR3 has 16 amino acids. CDR3 nucleotides: TGTGCCAGTAGTATTGGCGGACAGGGCCCTGGAAACACCATATATTTT. Translation: CASSIGGQGPGNTIYF.